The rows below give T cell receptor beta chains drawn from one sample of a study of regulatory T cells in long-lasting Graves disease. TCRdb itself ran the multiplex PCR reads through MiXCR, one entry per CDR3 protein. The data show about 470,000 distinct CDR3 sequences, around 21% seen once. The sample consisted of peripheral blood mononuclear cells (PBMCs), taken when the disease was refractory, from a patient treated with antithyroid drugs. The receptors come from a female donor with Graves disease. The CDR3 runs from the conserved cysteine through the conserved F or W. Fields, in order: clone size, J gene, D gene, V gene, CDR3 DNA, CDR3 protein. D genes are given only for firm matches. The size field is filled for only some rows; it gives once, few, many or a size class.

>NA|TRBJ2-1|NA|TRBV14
TGTGCCAGCAGCCACCACATCAGCTCCTACAATGAGCAGTTCTTC
CASSHHISSYNEQFF
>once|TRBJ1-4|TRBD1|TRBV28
TGTGCCAGCAGTCTCACCGGGACAGGGACTGAAAAACTGTTTTTT
CASSLTGTGTEKLFF
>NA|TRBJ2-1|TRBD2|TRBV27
TGTGCCAGCAGTCCCTCCCTAGCGGGAGGTTATGAGCAGTTCTTC
CASSPSLAGGYEQFF
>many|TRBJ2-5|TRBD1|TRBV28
TGTGCCAGCAGCCCCGGGACAGGGTTGGAAGAGACCCAGTACTTC
CASSPGTGLEETQYF
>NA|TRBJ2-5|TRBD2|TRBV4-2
TGTGCCAGCAGCCAAGAGGGGAGGGCACAAGAGACCCAGTACTTC
CASSQEGRAQETQYF
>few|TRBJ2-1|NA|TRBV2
TGTGCCAGCAATCAGGAGCCCAATGAGCAGTTCTTC
CASNQEPNEQFF
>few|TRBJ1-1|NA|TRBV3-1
TGTGCCAGCAGCCCCTCCAGTGAGCCCCTCACTGAAGCTTTCTTT
CASSPSSEPLTEAFF
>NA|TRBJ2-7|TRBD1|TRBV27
TGTGCCAGCAGTTCACGGGACAGGGAGGCCTACGAGCAGTACTTC
CASSSRDREAYEQYF
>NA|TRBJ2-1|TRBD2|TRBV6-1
TGTGCCAGCACCCTCCAGATAGGACTAGCGGGCCAACCCTACAATGAGCAGTTCTTC
CASTLQIGLAGQPYNEQFF
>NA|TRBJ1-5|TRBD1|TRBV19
TGTGCCAGTAGCACATCAGGGGGCTCTCAGCCCCAGCATTTT
CASSTSGGSQPQHF
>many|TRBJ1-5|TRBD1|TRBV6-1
TGTGCCAGCAGTCCGACAGCGCGACAGGGTGGAGATCAGCCCCAGCATTTT
CASSPTARQGGDQPQHF
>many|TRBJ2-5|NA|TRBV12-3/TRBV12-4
TGTGCCAGCAGCACTACAGGGGGGGGAGAGACCCAGTACTTC
CASSTTGGGETQYF
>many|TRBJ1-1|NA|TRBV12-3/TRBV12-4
TGTGCCAGCAGTTTTCCGGGACGGAAGAACACTGAAGCTTTCTTT
CASSFPGRKNTEAFF
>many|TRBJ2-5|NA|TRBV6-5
TGTGCCAGCAGTTACTCGGGGCCCGGGGGAGAGACCCAGTACTTC
CASSYSGPGGETQYF
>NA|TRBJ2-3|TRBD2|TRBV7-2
TGTGCCAGCAGCTTCGGGGCGGGAGGGATAGATACGCAGTATTTT
CASSFGAGGIDTQYF
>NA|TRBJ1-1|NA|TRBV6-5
TGTGCCAGCAGTTATCCAGGCAACCCTGAAGCTTTCTTT
CASSYPGNPEAFF
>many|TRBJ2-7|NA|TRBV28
TGTGCCAGTCGAGGATATGGGTTCTCCTACGAGCAGTACTTC
CASRGYGFSYEQYF
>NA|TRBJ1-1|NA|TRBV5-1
TGCGCCAGCAGCTTGCGTGGCAGGACGAACACTGAAGCTTTCTTT
CASSLRGRTNTEAFF
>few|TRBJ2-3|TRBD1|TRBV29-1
TGCAGCGTCGAACAGGGGGCGCAGACAGATACGCAGTATTTT
CSVEQGAQTDTQYF
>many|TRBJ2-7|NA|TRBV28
TGTGCCAGCAGAGGGACACCCTCCTACGAGCAGTACTTC
CASRGTPSYEQYF
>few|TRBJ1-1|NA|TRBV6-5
TGTGCCAGCAGTTACGGGGGCAGTCGGGCTTTCTTT
CASSYGGSRAFF
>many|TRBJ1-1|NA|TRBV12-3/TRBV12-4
TGTGCCAGCACCCGGACAGACAAGAACACTGAAGCTTTCTTT
CASTRTDKNTEAFF
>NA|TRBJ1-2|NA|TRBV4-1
TGCGCCAGCAGCCAAGCACGGGGCGGTCAGAATGGCTACACCTTC
CASSQARGGQNGYTF
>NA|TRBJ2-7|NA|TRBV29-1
TGCAGCGTTGAAACTAGCCGTTCTTACGAGCAGTACTTC
CSVETSRSYEQYF
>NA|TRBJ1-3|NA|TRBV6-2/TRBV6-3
TGTGCCACCAGTTACACGGGAAGCTCTGGAAACACCATATATTTT
CATSYTGSSGNTIYF
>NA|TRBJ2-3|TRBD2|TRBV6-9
TGTGCCAGCAGTTACAGGGCGGGAGTTGAAGATACGCAGTATTTT
CASSYRAGVEDTQYF
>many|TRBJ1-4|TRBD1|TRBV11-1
TGTGCCAGCAGCTTAGCACCGGGACAGGGAGAAAAACTGTTTTTT
CASSLAPGQGEKLFF
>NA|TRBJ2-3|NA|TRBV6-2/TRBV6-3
TGTGCCAGCAGTCCGTGGACAGGAGTAGTTTCAGCGGGACTCAGCCCCACAGATACGCAGTATTTT
CASSPWTGVVSAGLSPTDTQYF
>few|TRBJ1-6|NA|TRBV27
TGTGCCAGCAGTTCCCGGGGGCTCTCCTATAATTCACCCCTCCACTTT
CASSSRGLSYNSPLHF
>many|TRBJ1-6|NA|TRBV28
TGTGCCAGCAGTTTGGTCACAGATTATTCACCCCTCCACTTT
CASSLVTDYSPLHF
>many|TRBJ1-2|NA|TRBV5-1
TGCGCCAGCAGCGGAGCCGACAGGAACTATGGCTACACCTTC
CASSGADRNYGYTF
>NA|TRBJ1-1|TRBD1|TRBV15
TGTGCCACGGAAGATCAGGGGGGAAGGATTGAAGCTTTCTTT
CATEDQGGRIEAFF
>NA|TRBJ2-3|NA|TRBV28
TGTGCCAGTAGTTCCGTTCGGGATACGCAGTATTTT
CASSSVRDTQYF
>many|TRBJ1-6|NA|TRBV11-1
TGTGCCAGCAGCTTGACCCCGAATTCACCCCTCCACTTT
CASSLTPNSPLHF
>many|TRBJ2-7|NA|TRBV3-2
TGTGCCAGCAGCCAAGGAACCAGCGAGCAGTACTTC
CASSQGTSEQYF
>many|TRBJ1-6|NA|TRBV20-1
TGCAGTGCTCCAAACTCAGGCGGGAATTCACCCCTCCACTTT
CSAPNSGGNSPLHF
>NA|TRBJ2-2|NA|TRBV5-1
TGCGCCAGCAGCGCCTATACCGGGACAAACTTCGCGAACACCGGGGAGCTGTTTTTT
CASSAYTGTNFANTGELFF
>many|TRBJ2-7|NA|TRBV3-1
TGTGCCAGCAGCCAAGATTTTGGGGGCGCCTACGAGCAGTACTTC
CASSQDFGGAYEQYF
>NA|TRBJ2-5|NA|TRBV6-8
TGTGCCAGCGCCAATGGGGGGACCCAGTACTTC
CASANGGTQYF
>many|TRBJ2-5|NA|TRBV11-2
TGTGCCAGCAGCTTAGATCCCAGCGCGGAGACCCAGTACTTC
CASSLDPSAETQYF
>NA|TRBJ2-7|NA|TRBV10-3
TGTGCCATCAGTGTGGGTCTAAAGGGTGGATACGAGCAGTACTTC
CAISVGLKGGYEQYF
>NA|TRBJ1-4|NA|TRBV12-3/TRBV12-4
TGTGCCAGCAGTTTACAGGGAAGTGAAAAACTGGTTTTT
CASSLQGSEKLVF
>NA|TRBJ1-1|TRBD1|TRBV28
TGTGCCAGCAGCACGACAGGGGATTGGGACACTGAAGCTTTCTTT
CASSTTGDWDTEAFF
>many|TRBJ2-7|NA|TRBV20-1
TGCAGTGCTAGAAGGGACCCTTACGAGCAGTACTTC
CSARRDPYEQYF
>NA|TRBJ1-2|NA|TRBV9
TGTGCCAGCAGCGTAGATGCCGCTCTTAACTATGGCTACACCTTC
CASSVDAALNYGYTF
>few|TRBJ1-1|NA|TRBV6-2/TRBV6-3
TGTGCCAGCACCACGGGGCCCGCTTGGGACACTGAAGCTTTCTTT
CASTTGPAWDTEAFF